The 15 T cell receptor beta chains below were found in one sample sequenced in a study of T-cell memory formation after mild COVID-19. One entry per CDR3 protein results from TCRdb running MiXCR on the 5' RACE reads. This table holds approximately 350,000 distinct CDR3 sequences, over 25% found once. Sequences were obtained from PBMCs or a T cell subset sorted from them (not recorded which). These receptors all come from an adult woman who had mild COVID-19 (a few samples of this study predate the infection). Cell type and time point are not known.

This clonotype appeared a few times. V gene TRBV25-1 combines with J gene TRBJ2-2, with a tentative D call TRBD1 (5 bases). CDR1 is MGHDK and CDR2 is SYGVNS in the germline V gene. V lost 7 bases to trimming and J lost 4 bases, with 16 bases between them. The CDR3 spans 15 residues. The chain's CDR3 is CASKRTSHFTGELFF. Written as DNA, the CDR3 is TGTGCCAGCAAAAGGACAAGCCATTTCACCGGGGAGCTGTTTTTT.

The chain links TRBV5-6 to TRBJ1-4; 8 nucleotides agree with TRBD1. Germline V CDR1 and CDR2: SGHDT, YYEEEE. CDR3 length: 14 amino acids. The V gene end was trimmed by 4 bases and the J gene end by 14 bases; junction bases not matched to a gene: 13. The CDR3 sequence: CASSGLKTGGTLFF. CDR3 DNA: TGTGCCAGCAGCGGATTAAAAACAGGGGGAACGCTGTTTTTT.

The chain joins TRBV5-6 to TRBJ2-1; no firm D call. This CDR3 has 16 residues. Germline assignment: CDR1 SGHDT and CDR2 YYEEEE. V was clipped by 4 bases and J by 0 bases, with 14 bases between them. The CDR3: CASSQGGLRSYNEQFF. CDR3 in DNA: TGTGCCAGCAGCCAAGGCGGATTACGCTCCTACAATGAGCAGTTCTTC.

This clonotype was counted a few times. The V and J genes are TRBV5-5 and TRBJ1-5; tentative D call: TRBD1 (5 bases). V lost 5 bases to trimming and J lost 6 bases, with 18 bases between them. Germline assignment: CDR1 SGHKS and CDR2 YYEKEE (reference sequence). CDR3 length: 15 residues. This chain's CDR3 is CASSPAGTKGQPQHF. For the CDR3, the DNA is TGTGCCAGCAGTCCGGCCGGGACTAAGGGTCAGCCCCAGCATTTT.

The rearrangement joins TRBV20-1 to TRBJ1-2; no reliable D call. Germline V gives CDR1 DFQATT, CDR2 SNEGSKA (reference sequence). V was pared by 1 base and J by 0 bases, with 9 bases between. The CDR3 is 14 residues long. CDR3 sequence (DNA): TGCAGTGCTAGAGGGACGGCTGCTAACTATGGCTACACCTTC. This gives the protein CSARGTAANYGYTF.

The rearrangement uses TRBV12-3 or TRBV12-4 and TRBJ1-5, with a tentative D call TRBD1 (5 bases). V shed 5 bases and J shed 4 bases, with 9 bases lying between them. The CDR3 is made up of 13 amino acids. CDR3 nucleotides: TGTGCCAGCAGTCCGGGGCTTAATCAGCCCCAGCATTTT. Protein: CASSPGLNQPQHF.

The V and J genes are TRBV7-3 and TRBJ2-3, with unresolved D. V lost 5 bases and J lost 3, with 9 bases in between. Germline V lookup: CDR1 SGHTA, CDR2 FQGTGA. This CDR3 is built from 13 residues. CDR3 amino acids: CASSAGFTDTQYF. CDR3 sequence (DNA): TGTGCCAGCAGCGCCGGGTTTACAGATACGCAGTATTTT. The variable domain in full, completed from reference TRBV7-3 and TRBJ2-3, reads GAGVSQTPSNKVTEKGKYVELRCDPISGHTALYWYRQSLGQGPEFLIYFQGTGAADDSGLPNDRFFAVRPEGSVSTLKIQRTERGDSAVYLCASSAGFTDTQYFGPGTRLTVL.

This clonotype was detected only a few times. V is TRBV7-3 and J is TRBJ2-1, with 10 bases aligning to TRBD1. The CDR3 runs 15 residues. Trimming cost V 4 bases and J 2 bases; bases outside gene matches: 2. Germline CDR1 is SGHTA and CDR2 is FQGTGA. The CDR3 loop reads CASSSGQGAYNEQFF. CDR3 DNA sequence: TGTGCCAGCAGCTCAGGACAGGGGGCCTACAATGAGCAGTTCTTC.

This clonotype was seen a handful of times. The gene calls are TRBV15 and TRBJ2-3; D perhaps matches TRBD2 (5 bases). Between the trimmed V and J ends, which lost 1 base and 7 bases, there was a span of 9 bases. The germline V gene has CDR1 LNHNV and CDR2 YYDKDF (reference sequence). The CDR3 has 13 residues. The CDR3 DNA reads TGTGCCACCAGCAGAGGAGGGCGCAATACGCAGTATTTT. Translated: CATSRGGRNTQYF.

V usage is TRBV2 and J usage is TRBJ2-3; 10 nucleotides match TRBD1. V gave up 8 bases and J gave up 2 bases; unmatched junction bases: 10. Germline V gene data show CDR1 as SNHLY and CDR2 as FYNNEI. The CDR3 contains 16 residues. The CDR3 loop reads CASVGRDRGFTDTQYF. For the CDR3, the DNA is TGTGCCAGCGTGGGACGGGACAGGGGTTTCACAGATACGCAGTATTTT.

The CDR3 here is CASSSLPSGRGQGQFF. CDR3 bases: TGTGCCAGCTCTTCCCTGCCTAGCGGGAGGGGACAAGGGCAGTTCTTC. The chain recombines TRBV18 with TRBJ2-1; 12 bases agree with TRBD2. Germline-derived CDR1 and CDR2 are KGHSH and LQKENI. The CDR3 spans 16 residues. The junction had 15 bases not matched to a gene; V was cut back by 6 bases and J by 12 bases.

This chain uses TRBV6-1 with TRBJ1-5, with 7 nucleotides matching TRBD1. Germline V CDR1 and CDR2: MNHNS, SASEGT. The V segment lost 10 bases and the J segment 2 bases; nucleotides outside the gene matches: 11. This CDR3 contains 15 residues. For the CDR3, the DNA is TGTGCCACCACAGGGGATTGGACAGGCAATCAGCCCCAGCATTTT. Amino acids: CATTGDWTGNQPQHF.

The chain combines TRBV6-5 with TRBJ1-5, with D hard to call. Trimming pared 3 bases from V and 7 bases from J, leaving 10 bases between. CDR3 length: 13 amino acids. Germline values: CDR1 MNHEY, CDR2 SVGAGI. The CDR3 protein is CASSYGSWQPQHF. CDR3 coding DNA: TGTGCCAGCAGTTATGGGAGTTGGCAGCCCCAGCATTTT.

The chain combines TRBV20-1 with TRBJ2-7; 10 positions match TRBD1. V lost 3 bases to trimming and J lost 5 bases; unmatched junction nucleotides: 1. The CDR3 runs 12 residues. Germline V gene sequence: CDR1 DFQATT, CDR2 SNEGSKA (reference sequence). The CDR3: CSARTGGDEQYF. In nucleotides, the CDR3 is TGCAGTGCTAGGACAGGGGGCGACGAGCAGTACTTC.

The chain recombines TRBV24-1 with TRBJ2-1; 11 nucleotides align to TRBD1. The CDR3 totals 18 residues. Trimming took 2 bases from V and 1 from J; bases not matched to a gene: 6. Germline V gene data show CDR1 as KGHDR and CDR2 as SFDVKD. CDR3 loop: CATSDYMGTGGSYNEQFF. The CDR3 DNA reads TGTGCCACCAGTGATTATATGGGGACAGGGGGATCCTACAATGAGCAGTTCTTC.